Each of the 12 T cell receptor beta chains below was sequenced from the same sample in a study of T cells after yellow fever vaccination. MiXCR, applied by TCRdb to the 5' RACE reads, yields one record per CDR3 protein. The sample has 300,000 to 400,000 distinct CDR3 sequences; around 13% are singletons. Here the sequenced sample was CD4+ T cells sorted from PBMCs, taken 15 days after the yellow fever booster vaccination. Source of these receptors: a man between 18 and 29 years old who received the YFV17D yellow fever vaccine.

This clonotype appeared many times. The chain carries TRBV29-1 and TRBJ1-1; 10 positions agree with TRBD1. This CDR3 is built from 17 residues. Per germline, CDR1 SQVTM and CDR2 ANQGSEA. With V trimmed by 4 bases and J by 4 bases, 15 bases remained unmatched. CDR3 in amino acids: CSVAPGQGLFKGTEAFF. Written as DNA, the CDR3 is TGCAGCGTTGCCCCGGGACAGGGGCTATTCAAGGGCACTGAAGCTTTCTTT.

The chain employs TRBV12-3 or TRBV12-4 and TRBJ1-2; D possibly corresponds to TRBD1 (5 bases). V lost 7 bases, J lost 6 bases, and 30 bases lay in between. The CDR3 has 18 residues. CDR3 in DNA: TGTGCCAGCACCCGAGACAGACCCCTTAGCAGTCGGGCCAATGGCTACACCTTC. Amino acid sequence: CASTRDRPLSSRANGYTF.

The chain has TRBV5-1 and TRBJ2-3; 8 bases are a match to TRBD2. The CDR3 is made up of 16 amino acids. J gave up 0 bases and V 4 bases, and 7 bases lay outside the gene matches. The V gene's germline CDR1 is SGHRS and CDR2 YFSETQ. The CDR3 sequence is CASSPGLGWSTDTQYF. DNA for the CDR3: TGCGCCAGCAGCCCGGGACTAGGGTGGAGCACAGATACGCAGTATTTT.

The chain uses TRBV7-8 and TRBJ2-5, with D possibly being TRBD2 (6 bases). The CDR3 runs to 15 residues. V lost 3 bases and J 5 bases, leaving 16 bases between the germline ends. From germline, CDR1 is SGHVS and CDR2 FQNEAQ. Here the CDR3 reads CASSLRPGTLETQYF. CDR3 sequence (DNA): TGTGCCAGCAGCTTGAGACCCGGGACTCTCGAGACCCAGTACTTC.

The chain recombines TRBV29-1 with TRBJ1-1; no firm D call. Trimming took 5 bases from V and 4 from J, leaving 14 bases between them. Germline V gene lookup returns CDR1 SQVTM and CDR2 ANQGSEA. This CDR3 contains 13 residues. CDR3 DNA: TGCAGCGTTAAGGGCCGGGCGAGCACTGAAGCTTTCTTT. Translating gives CSVKGRASTEAFF. The full variable domain, completed using reference TRBV29-1 and TRBJ1-1, is SAVISQKPSRDICQRGTSLTIQCQVDSQVTMMFWYRQQPGQSLTLIATANQGSEATYESGFVIDKFPISRPNLTFSTLTVSNMSPEDSSIYLCSVKGRASTEAFFGQGTRLTVV.

V and J are TRBV12-5 and TRBJ2-1; 10 bases fit TRBD2. Germline CDR1 reads LGHNT; CDR2 reads FRNRAP. The CDR3 sequence is 15 residues long. With V trimmed by 3 bases and J by 7 bases, 6 bases remained unmatched. CDR3 nucleotide sequence: TGTGCTAGTGGTTTAGAGCGGGGGGGTATGAATGAGCAGTTCTTC. Protein sequence: CASGLERGGMNEQFF.

The V gene is TRBV12-3 or TRBV12-4, the J gene TRBJ1-2; 10 positions agree with TRBD1. The CDR3 extends over 14 amino acids. Trimming removed 5 bases from V and 4 bases from J; junction bases left unmatched: 4. The CDR3 nucleotides read TGTGCCAGCAGTAGACAGGGGGCAGGCTATGGCTACACCTTC. This gives the protein CASSRQGAGYGYTF.

This clonotype has more than one count but fewer than ten. The J gene is TRBJ2-2, the V gene TRBV7-2; no reliable D call. The CDR3 extends over 14 amino acids. The germline V and J ends were trimmed by 3 bases and 2 bases, with 7 bases remaining between them. Germline V gives CDR1 SGHTA, CDR2 FQGNSA. The DNA of the CDR3 is TGTGCCAGCAGCTTGACCTTTAACACCGGGGAGCTGTTTTTT. Translation gives CASSLTFNTGELFF.

This clonotype was seen more than once but under ten times. The chain combines TRBV28 with TRBJ1-5, with a tentative D call TRBD1 (6 bases). The CDR3 covers 15 residues. Looked up from germline, CDR1 is MDHEN and CDR2 is SYDVKM. V dropped 4 bases and J dropped 3 bases, with 13 bases sitting between them. In nucleotides, the CDR3 is TGTGCCAGCAGTTCACCGGGGGCGATCAATCAGCCCCAGCATTTT. As protein: CASSSPGAINQPQHF.

This clonotype was seen ten or more times. This chain joins TRBV9 and TRBJ2-1; D call uncertain. Germline CDR1 reads SGDLS; CDR2 reads YYNGEE. With 4 bases removed from V and 2 bases from J, the gap between germline ends came to 16 bases. The CDR3 consists of 16 residues. The CDR3 coding sequence is TGTGCCAGCAGCTTACTGACGGGTAGCACCTACAATGAGCAGTTCTTC. Translating it yields CASSLLTGSTYNEQFF.

This clonotype was counted at least ten times. The chain is built from TRBV29-1 and TRBJ1-6; tentatively, D is TRBD1 (5 bases). The CDR3 is made up of 15 amino acids. Looked up from germline, CDR1 is SQVTM and CDR2 is ANQGSEA. V was clipped by 6 bases and J by 5 bases, with 17 bases between them. CDR3 DNA sequence: TGCAGCGTCCGTTCAGGGATTCCGGATAATTCACCCCTCCACTTT. Amino acids: CSVRSGIPDNSPLHF.

The chain uses TRBV6-5 and TRBJ2-7; D is possibly TRBD1 (6 bases). Germline assignment: CDR1 MNHEY and CDR2 SVGAGI. The CDR3 sequence is 14 residues long. Trimming left V 11 bases short and J 2 bases short, with 19 bases between. The CDR3, as DNA: TGTGCCTCGAGTTCGACAGGTCGAGCCTACGAGCAGTACGTC. This codes for CASSSTGRAYEQYV.